The clone carrying this T cell receptor (beta chain) appeared a few times. Its specificity is not known. Germline trimming cut 6 bases from V and 5 bases from J; bases unmatched to any gene: 12. Looked up from germline, CDR1 is SGDLS and CDR2 is YYNGEE. The CDR3 sequence is 15 residues long. These data originate in a study of identifying expanded T cells in peripheral blood. Method: immunoSEQ multiplex PCR; TCRdb's copy keeps in-frame clones and lacks some. The sample records around 82,000 clones, 65% to 85% being singletons. Collection occurred without any documented infections or immune events in donors. Overall study findings and caveats: Differentially abundant clones: about 1.1 between replicates, 16.4 at around 15 days, less than 20 at four. Across healthy donors, higher total template counts meant significantly greater roughly two-week count variance.

Material: blood. The source is a person between 18 and 69 years old in good health. The genes are TRBV9 and TRBJ2-5; TRBD2 aligns across 8 bases. CDR3: CASTAQAGDEETQYF. The DNA of the CDR3 is TGTGCCAGCACGGCCCAAGCGGGAGATGAGGAGACCCAGTACTTC.